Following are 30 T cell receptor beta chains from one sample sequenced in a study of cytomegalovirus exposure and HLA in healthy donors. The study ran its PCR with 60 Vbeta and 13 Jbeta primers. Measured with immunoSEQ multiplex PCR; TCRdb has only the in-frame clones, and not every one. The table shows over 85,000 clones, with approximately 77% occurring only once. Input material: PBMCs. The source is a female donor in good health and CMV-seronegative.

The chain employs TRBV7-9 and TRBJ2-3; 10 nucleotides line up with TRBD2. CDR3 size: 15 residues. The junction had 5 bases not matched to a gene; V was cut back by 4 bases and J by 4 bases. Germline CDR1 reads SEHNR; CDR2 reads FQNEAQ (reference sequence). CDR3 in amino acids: CASSWTAGGADTQYF. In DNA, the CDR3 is TGTGCCAGCAGCTGGACAGCGGGGGGGGCAGATACGCAGTATTTT.

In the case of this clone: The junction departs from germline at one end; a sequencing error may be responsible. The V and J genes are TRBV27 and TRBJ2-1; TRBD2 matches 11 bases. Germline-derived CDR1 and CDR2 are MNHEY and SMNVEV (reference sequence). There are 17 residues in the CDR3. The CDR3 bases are TGTACCAGCAGTTTATCACTAGCGGGAGTAGGTTACAATGAGCAGTTCTTC. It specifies CTSSLSLAGVGYNEQFF.

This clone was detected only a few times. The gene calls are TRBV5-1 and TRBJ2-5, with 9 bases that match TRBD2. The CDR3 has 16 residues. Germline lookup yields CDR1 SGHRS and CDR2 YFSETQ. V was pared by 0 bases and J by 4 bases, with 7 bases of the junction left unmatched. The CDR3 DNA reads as TGCGCCAGCAGCTTGGGGCCTAGCGGGAAATCAGAGACCCAGTACTTC. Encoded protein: CASSLGPSGKSETQYF.

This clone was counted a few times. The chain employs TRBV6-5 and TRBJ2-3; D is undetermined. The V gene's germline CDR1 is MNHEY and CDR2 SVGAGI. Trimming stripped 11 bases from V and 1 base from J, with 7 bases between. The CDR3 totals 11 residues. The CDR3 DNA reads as TGTGCCGGTAGTGGCACAGATACGCAGTATTTT. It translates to CAGSGTDTQYF.

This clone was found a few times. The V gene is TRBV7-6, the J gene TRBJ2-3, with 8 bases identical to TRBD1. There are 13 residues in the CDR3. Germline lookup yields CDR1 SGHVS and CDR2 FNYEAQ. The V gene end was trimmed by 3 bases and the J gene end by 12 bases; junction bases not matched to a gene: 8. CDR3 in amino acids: CASSLIRDRNQYF. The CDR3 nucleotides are TGTGCCAGCAGCTTGATCCGGGACAGGAACCAGTATTTT.

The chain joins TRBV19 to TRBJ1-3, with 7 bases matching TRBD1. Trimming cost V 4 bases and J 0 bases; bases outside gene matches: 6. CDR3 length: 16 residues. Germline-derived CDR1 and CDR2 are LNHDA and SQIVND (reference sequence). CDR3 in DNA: TGTGCCAGTAGTAGCCCGGGACAGTTCTCTGGAAACACCATATATTTT. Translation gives CASSSPGQFSGNTIYF.

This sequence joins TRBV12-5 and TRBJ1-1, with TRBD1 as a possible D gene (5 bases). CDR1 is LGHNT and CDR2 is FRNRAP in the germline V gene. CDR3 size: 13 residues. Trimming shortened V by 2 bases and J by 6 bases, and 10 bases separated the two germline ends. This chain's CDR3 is CASGLSGDAEAFF. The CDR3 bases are TGTGCTAGTGGTTTGAGCGGGGACGCTGAAGCTTTCTTT. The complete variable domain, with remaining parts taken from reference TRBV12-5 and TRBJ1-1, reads DARVTQTPRHKVTEMGQEVTMRCQPILGHNTVFWYRQTMMQGLELLAYFRNRAPLDDSGMPKDRFSAEMPDATLATLKIQPSEPRDSAVYFCASGLSGDAEAFFGQGTRLTVV.

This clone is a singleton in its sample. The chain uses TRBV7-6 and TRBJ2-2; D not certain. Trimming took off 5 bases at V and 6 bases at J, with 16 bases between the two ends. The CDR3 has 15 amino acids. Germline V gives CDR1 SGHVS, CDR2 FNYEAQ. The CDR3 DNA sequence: TGTGCCAGCAGCGCAAAGGCGGTCGCAGCCGGGGAGCTGTTTTTT. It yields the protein CASSAKAVAAGELFF.

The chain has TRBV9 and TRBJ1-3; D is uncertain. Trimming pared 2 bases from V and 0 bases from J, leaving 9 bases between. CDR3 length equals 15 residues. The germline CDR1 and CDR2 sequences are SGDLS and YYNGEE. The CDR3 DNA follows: TGTGCCAGCAGCGTGGAGGGAAACTCTGGAAACACCATATATTTT. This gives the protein CASSVEGNSGNTIYF.

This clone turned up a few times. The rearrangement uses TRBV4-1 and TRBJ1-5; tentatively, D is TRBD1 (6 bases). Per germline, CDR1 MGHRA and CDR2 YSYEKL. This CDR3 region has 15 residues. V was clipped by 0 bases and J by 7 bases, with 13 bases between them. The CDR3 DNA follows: TGCGCCAGCAGCCAAGACAGGGGTAGTGGGCAGCCCCAGCATTTT. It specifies CASSQDRGSGQPQHF.

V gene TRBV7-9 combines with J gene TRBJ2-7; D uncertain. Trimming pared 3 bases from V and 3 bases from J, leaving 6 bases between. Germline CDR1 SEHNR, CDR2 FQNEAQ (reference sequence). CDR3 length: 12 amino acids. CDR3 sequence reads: CASSFTRYEQYF. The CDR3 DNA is TGTGCCAGCAGCTTTACACGCTACGAGCAGTACTTC.

The CDR3 is CASSFDGQGSEAFF. DNA of the CDR3: TGTGCCAGCAGCTTCGACGGACAGGGTTCTGAAGCTTTCTTT. The chain recombines TRBV7-3 with TRBJ1-1; TRBD1 agrees at 8 bases. The germline V gene has CDR1 SGHTA and CDR2 FQGTGA. This CDR3 comprises 14 residues. The junction had 6 bases not matched to a gene; V was cut back by 3 bases and J by 6 bases.

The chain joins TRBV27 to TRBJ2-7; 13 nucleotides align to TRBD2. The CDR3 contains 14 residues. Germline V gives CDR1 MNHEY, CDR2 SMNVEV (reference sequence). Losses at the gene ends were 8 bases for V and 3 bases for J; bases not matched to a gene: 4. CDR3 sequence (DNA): TGTGCCAGCTGTGGACTAGCGGGGGACTACGAGCAGTACTTC. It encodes CASCGLAGDYEQYF.

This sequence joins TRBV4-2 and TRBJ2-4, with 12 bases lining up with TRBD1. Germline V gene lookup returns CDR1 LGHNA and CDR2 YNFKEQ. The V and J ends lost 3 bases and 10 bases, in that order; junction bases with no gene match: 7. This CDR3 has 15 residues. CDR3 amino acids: CASSQGTGGLPIQYF. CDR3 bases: TGTGCCAGCAGCCAGGGGACAGGGGGCCTTCCAATTCAGTACTTC.

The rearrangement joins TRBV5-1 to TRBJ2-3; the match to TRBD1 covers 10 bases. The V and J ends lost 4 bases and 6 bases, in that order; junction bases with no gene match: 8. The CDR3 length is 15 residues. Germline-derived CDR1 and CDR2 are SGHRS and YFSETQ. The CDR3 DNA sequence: TGCGCCAGCAGCCAGGGGACAGGGGAAAGGGATACGCAGTATTTT. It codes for CASSQGTGERDTQYF.

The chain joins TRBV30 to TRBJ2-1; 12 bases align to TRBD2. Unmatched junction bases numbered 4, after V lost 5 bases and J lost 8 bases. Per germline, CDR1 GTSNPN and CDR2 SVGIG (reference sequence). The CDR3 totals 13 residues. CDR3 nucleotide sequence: TGTGCCTGGGCTAGCGGGGGGGCCGATGAGCAGTTCTTC. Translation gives CAWASGGADEQFF.

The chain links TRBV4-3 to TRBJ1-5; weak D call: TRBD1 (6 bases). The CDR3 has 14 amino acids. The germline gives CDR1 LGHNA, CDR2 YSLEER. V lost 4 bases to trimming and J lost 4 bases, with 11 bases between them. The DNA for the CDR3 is TGCGCCAGCAGCCCGGGACACGGTAATCAGCCCCAGCATTTT. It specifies CASSPGHGNQPQHF.

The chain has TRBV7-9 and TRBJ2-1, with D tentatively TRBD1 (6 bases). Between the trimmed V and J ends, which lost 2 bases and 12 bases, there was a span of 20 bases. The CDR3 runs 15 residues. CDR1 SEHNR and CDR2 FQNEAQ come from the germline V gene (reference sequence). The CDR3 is CASSLSAGVVSGQFF. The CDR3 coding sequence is TGTGCCAGCAGCTTATCCGCAGGGGTGGTCAGCGGGCAGTTCTTC.

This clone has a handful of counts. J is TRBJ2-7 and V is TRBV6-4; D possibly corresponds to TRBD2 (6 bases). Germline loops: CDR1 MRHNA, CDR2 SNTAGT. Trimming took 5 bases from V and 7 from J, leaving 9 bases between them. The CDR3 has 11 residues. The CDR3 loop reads CASSFGGEQYF. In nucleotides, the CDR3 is TGTGCCAGCAGTTTCGGGGGAGAGCAGTACTTC.

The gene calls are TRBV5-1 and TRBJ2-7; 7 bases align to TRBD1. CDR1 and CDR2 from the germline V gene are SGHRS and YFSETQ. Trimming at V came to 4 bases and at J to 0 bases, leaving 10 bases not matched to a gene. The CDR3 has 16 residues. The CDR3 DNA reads TGCGCCAGCAGCCCCGGGACAGCTTCTAACTCCTACGAGCAGTACTTC. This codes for CASSPGTASNSYEQYF.

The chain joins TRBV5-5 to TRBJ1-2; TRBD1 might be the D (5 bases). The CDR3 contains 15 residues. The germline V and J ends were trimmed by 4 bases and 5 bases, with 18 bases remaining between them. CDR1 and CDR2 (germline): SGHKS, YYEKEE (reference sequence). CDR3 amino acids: CASSHTGPGGYGYTF. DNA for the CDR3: TGTGCCAGCAGCCATACCGGGCCTGGGGGGTATGGCTACACCTTC. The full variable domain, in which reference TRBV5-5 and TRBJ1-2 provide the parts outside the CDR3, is DAGVTQSPTHLIKTRGQQVTLRCSPISGHKSVSWYQQVLGQGPQFIFQYYEKEERGRGNFPDRFSARQFPNYSSELNVNALLLGDSALYLCASSHTGPGGYGYTFGSGTRLTVV.

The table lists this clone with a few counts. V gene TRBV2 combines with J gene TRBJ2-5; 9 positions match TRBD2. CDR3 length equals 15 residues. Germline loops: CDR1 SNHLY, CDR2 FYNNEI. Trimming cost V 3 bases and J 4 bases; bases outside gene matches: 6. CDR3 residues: CASSDIGGGAETQYF. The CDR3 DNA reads TGTGCCAGCAGTGACATTGGCGGGGGGGCAGAGACCCAGTACTTC.

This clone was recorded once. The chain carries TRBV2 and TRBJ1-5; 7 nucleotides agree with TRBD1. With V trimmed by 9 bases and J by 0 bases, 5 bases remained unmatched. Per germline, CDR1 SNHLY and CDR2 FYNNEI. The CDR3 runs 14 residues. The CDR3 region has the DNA TGTGCCAGTGGGGACAGTAATAGCAATCAGCCCCAGCATTTT. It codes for CASGDSNSNQPQHF.

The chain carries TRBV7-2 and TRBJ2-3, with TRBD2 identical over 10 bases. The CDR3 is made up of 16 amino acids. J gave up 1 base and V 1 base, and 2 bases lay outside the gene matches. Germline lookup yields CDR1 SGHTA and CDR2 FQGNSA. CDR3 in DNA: TGTGCCAGCAGCTTAGTTACTAGCGGGGGCACAGATACGCAGTATTTT. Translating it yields CASSLVTSGGTDTQYF.

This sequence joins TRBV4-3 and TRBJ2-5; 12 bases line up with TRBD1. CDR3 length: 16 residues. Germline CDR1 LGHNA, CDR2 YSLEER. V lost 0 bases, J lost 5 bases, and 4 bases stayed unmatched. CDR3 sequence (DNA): TGCGCCAGCAGCCAAGAGGGACAGGGGGCTGGTGAGACCCAGTACTTC. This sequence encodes CASSQEGQGAGETQYF.

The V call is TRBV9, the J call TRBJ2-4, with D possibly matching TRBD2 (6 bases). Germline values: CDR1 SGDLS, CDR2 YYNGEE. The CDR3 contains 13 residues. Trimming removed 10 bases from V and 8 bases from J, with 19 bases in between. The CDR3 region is CAGSGHPGDIQYF. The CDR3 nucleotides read TGTGCCGGTAGCGGTCACCCGGGAGACATTCAGTACTTC.

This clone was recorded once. The CDR3 sequence: CASSSSGQGRAFF. The CDR3 DNA reads as TGTGCCAGCAGCTCTTCGGGACAGGGGAGAGCTTTCTTT. The chain uses TRBV7-3 and TRBJ1-1; 10 bases are shared with TRBD1. The germline V gene has CDR1 SGHTA and CDR2 FQGTGA. This CDR3 has 13 amino acids. The J segment lost 10 bases and the V segment lost 4 bases, leaving 6 bases of the junction unmatched.

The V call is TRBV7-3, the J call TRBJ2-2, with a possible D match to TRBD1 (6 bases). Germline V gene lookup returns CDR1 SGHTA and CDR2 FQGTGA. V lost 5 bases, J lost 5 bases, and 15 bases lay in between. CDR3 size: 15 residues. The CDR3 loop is CASSPNAGATGELFF. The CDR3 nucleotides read TGTGCCAGCAGCCCCAACGCAGGGGCTACCGGGGAGCTGTTTTTT.

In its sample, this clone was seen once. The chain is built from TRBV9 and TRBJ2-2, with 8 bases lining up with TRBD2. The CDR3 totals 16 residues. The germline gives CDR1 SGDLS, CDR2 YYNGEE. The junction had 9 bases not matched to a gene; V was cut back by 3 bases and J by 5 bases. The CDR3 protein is CASSASGTRVTGELFF. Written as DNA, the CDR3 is TGTGCCAGCAGCGCCTCCGGGACTAGAGTAACCGGGGAGCTGTTTTTT.

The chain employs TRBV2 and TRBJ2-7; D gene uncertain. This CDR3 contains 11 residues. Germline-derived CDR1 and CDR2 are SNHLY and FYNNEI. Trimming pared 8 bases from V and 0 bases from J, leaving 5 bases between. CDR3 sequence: CASAVSYEQYF. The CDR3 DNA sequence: TGTGCCAGCGCGGTCTCCTACGAGCAGTACTTC.